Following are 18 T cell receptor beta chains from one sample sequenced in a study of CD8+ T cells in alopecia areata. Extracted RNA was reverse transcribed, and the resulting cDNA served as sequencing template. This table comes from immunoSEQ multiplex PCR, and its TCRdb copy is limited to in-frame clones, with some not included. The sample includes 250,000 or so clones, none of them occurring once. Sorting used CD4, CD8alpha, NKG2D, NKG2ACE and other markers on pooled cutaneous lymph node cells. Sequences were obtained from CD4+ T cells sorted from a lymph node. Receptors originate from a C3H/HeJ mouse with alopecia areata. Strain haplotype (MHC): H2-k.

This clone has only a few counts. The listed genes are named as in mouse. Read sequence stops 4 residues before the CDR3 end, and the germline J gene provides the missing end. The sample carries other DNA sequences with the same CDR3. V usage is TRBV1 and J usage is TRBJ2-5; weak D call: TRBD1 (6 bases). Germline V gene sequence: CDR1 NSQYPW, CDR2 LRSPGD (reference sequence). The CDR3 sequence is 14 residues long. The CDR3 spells CTCSADHRADTQYF. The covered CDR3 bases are TGCACCTGCAGTGCAGATCACAGGGCAGAC.

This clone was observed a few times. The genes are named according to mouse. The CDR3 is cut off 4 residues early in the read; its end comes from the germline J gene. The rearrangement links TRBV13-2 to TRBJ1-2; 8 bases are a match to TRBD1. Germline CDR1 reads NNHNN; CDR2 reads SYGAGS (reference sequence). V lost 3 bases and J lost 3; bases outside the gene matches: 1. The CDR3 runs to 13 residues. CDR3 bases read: TGTGCCAGCGGTGGCAGGGGGCACTCC. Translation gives CASGGRGHS. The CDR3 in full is CASGGRGHSDYTF.

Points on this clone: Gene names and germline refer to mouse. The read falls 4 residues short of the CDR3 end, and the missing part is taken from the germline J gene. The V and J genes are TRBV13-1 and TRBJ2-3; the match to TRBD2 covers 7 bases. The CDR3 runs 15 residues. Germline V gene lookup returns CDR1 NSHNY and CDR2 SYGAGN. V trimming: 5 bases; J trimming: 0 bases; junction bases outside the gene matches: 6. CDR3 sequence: CASSRTGISAETLYF. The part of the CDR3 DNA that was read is TGTGCCAGCAGCAGGACTGGAATTAGTGCAGAA.

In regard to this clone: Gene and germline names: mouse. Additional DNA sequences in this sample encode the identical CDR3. The CDR3 sequence: CASSDWGAANTGQLYF. The DNA read from the CDR3 is TGTGCCAGCAGTGACTGGGGGGCCGCAAACACCGGG. The V call is TRBV13-1, the J call TRBJ2-2; 8 bases fit TRBD2. The read halts 4 residues ahead of the CDR3 end, with the missing end drawn from the germline J gene. This CDR3 is built from 16 residues. With 2 bases clipped from V and 0 bases from J, the junction kept 3 bases outside the gene matches. CDR1 is NSHNY, CDR2 SYGAGN, per germline.

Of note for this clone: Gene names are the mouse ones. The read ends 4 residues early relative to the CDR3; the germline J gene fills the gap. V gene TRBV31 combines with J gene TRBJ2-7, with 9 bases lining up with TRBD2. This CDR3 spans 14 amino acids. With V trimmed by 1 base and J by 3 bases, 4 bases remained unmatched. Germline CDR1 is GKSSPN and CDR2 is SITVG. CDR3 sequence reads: CAWSPPDWGYEQYF. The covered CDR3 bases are TGTGCCTGGAGTCCCCCGGACTGGGGCTAT.

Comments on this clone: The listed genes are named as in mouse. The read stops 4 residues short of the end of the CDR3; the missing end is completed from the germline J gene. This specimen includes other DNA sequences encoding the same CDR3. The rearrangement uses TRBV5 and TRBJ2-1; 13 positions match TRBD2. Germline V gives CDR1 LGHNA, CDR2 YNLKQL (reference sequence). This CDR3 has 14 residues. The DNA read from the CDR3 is TGTGCCAGCAGCCCGGACTGGGGGGGCGCT. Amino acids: CASSPDWGGA. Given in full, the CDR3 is CASSPDWGGAEQFF.

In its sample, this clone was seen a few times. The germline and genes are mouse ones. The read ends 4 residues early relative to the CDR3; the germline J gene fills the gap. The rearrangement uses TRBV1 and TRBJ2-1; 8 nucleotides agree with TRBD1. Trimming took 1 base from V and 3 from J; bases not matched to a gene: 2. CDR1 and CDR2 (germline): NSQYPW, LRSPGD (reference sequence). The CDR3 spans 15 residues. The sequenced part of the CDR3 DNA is TGCACCTGCAGTGCAGGGACAGGGCTCTATGCT. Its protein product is CTCSAGTGLYA. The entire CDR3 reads CTCSAGTGLYAEQFF.

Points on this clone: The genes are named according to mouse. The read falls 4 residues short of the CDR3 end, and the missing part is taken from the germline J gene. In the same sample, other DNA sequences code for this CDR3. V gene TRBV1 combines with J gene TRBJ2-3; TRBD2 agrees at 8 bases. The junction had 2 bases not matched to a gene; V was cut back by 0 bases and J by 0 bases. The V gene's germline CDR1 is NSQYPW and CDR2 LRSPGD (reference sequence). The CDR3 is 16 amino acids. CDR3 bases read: TGCACCTGCAGTGCAGACGGGGGGGCTAGTGCAGAA. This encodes CTCSADGGASAE. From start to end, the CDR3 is CTCSADGGASAETLYF.

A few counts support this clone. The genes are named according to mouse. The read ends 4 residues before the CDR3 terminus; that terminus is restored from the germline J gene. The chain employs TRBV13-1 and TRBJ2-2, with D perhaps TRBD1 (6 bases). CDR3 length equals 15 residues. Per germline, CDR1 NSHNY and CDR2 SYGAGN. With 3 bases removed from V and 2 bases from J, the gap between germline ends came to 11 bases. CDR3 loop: CASSVPGHNTGQLYF. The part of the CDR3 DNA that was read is TGTGCCAGCAGTGTCCCGGGACATAACACCGGG.

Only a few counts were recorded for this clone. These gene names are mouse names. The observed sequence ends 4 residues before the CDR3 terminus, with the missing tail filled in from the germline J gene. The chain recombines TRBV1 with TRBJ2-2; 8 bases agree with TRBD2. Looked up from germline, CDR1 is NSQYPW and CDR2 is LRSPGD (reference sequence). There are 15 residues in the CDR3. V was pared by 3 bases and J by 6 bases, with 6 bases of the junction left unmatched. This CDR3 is CTCSAQGGAAGQLYF. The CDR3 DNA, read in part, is TGCACCTGCAGTGCGCAAGGGGGGGCTGCCGGG.

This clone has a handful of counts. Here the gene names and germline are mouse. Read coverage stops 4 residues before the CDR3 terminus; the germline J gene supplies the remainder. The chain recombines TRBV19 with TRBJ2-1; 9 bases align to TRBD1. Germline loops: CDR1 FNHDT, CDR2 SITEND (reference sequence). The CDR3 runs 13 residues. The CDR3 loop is CASSGQGWAEQFF. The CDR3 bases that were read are TGTGCCAGCAGTGGACAGGGGTGGGCT.

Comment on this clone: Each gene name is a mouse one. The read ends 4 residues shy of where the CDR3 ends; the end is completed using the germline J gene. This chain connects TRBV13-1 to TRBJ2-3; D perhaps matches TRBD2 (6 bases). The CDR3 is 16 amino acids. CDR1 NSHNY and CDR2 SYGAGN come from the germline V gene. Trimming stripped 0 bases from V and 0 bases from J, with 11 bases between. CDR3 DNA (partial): TGTGCCAGCAGTGATGCAGCTGGGGCTAGTGCAGAA. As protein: CASSDAAGASAE. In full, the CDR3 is CASSDAAGASAETLYF.

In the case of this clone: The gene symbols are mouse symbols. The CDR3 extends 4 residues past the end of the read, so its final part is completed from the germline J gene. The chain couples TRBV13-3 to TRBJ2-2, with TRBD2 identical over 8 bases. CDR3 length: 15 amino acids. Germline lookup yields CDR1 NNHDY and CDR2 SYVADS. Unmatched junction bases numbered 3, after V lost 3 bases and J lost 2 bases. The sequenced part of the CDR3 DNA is TGTGCCAGCAGTGCCTACTGGGGGAACACCGGG. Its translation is CASSAYWGNTG. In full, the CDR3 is CASSAYWGNTGQLYF.

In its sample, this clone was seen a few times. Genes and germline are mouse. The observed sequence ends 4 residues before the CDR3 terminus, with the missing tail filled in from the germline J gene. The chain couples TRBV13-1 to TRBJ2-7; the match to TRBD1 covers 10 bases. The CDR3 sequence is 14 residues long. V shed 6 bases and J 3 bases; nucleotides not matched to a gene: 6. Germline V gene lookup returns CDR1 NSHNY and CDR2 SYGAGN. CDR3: CASKPGQGFYEQYF. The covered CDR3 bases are TGTGCCAGCAAGCCGGGACAGGGGTTCTAT.

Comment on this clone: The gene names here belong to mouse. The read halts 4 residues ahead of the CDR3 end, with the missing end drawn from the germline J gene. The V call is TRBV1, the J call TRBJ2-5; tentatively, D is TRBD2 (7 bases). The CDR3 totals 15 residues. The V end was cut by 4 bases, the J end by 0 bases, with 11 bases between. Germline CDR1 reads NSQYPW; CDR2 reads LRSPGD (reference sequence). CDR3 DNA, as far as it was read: TGCACCTGCAGTGGGAGGGGGGGTAACCAAGAC. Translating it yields CTCSGRGGNQD. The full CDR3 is CTCSGRGGNQDTQYF. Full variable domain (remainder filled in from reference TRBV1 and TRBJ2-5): VTLLEQNPRWRLVPRGQAVNLRCILKNSQYPWMSWYQQDLQKQLQWLFTLRSPGDKEVKSLPGADYLATRVTDTELRLQVANMSQGRTLYCTCSGRGGNQDTQYFGPGTRLLVL.

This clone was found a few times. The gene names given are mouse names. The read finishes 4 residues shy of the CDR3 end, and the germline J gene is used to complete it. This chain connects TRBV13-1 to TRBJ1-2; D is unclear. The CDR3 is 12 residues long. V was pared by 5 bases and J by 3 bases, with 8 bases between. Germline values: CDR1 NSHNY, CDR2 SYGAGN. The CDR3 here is CASRTLDSDYTF. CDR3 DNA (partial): TGTGCCAGCAGGACACTGGACTCC.

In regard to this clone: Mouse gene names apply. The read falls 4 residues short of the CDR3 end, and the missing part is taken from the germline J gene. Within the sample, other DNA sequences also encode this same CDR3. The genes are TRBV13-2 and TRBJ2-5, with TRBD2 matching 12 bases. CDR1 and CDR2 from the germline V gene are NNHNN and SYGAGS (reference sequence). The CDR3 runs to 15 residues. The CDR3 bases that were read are TGTGCCAGCGGGGATCCGGGACTGGGGGGTGAC. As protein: CASGDPGLGGD. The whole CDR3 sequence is CASGDPGLGGDTQYF.

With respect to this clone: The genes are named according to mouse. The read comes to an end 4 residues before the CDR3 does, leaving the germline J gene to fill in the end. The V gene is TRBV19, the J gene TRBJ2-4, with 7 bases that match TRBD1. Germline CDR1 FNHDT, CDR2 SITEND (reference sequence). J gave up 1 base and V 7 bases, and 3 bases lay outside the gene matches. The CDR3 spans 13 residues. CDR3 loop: CASHRGGQNTLYF. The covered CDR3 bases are TGTGCCAGCCACAGGGGTGGTCAAAAC.